Here is one TCR beta chain with its context. The record originates from a study of blood T cell repertoires in COVID-19. At the level of the study: Acute and convalescent COVID-19 specimens originated in the United States, Italy and Spain. Nucleic acid was either cDNA or gDNA, and it came from T cells, B-cell-depleted T cells, or PBMCs.

V shed 6 bases and J shed 4 bases, with 12 bases lying between them. Per germline, CDR1 PRHDT and CDR2 FYEKMQ (reference sequence). This CDR3 has 13 residues. Per the original methods: The authors estimated nucleated cell counts from reference gene primer amplification. This table comes from immunoSEQ multiplex PCR, and its TCRdb copy is limited to in-frame clones, with some not included. V and J calls and clone size are those listed in that table; D and trimming were worked out from the DNA. The sample consists of 40,000 to 55,000 clones, 90% to 95% of them appearing once. The sequenced sample consisted of peripheral blood. This clonotype was obtained from a woman of 80 years or more with acute or convalescent COVID-19. The chain joins TRBV13 to TRBJ1-2; the D gene is possibly TRBD1 (6 bases). The CDR3 coding sequence is TGTGCCAGCAGTCTACAGGGTACCTATGGCTACACCTTC. Its translation: CASSLQGTYGYTF.